A single sample is the source of the 26 T cell receptor beta chains below, sequenced in a study of brain T cells in children with intractable seizures. TCRdb keeps only in-frame clones here, not all; method: immunoSEQ multiplex PCR. The sample includes 60,000 to 65,000 clones, 95% to 96% of them seen just once. Specimen: peripheral blood, collected at surgery. These receptors came from a boy under two years old with focal cortical dysplasia and intractable seizures.

J is TRBJ1-2 and V is TRBV6-1; D perhaps matches TRBD1 (5 bases). The germline CDR1 and CDR2 sequences are MNHNS and SASEGT. The CDR3 sequence is 14 residues long. The V and J ends lost 5 bases and 7 bases respectively, with 17 bases between them. CDR3 residues: CASSPDSFSSGYTF. The CDR3 DNA reads TGTGCCAGCAGTCCAGACAGCTTTTCAAGTGGCTACACCTTC.

The genes are TRBV5-4 and TRBJ2-6; D is possibly TRBD1 (6 bases). Germline lookup yields CDR1 SGHNT and CDR2 YYREEE (reference sequence). The V gene lost 3 bases and the J gene lost 2 bases, with 15 bases spanning the gap. This CDR3 spans 17 amino acids. Written as DNA, the CDR3 is TGTGCCAGCAGCTATTTTACAGGGCCCCCTGGGGCCAACGTCCTGACTTTC. Protein sequence: CASSYFTGPPGANVLTF.

This clone is a singleton in its sample. This rearrangement joins TRBV27 to TRBJ2-7; D remains unclear. The CDR3 is 11 residues long. CDR1 is MNHEY, CDR2 SMNVEV, per germline (reference sequence). The V end lost 5 bases, the J end lost 2 bases, and 4 bases lay between the germline ends. The chain's CDR3 is CASSAPYEQYF. The CDR3 DNA reads TGTGCCAGCAGTGCGCCCTACGAGCAGTACTTC.

This clone was observed once. V is TRBV11-2 and J is TRBJ2-7; no definite D call. This CDR3 region has 14 residues. The V and J ends lost 1 base and 5 bases respectively, with 12 bases between them. The germline gives CDR1 SGHAT, CDR2 FQNNGV. The CDR3 protein is CASSLVARRDEQYF. The CDR3 nucleotides read TGTGCCAGCAGCTTAGTCGCAAGGAGAGACGAGCAGTACTTC.

This clone was recorded once. The chain couples TRBV27 to TRBJ2-3, with 7 bases identical to TRBD2. The ends lost 2 bases at V and 6 bases at J; junction bases unmatched: 23. This CDR3 is 20 amino acids long. The germline CDR1 and CDR2 sequences are MNHEY and SMNVEV (reference sequence). DNA of the CDR3: TGTGCCAGCAGTTTACCCTCCAGAGGGGCGGGAGAAGGACCCTTCGATACGCAGTATTTT. It specifies CASSLPSRGAGEGPFDTQYF.

The rearrangement uses TRBV4-1 and TRBJ2-2; 12 nucleotides align to TRBD2. V trimming: 2 bases; J trimming: 8 bases; junction bases outside the gene matches: 15. Looked up from germline, CDR1 is MGHRA and CDR2 is YSYEKL. CDR3 length equals 19 residues. DNA of the CDR3: TGCGCCAGCAGCCAAAAGCGTTCTAGCGGGGGGGCCTATGGAGGGGAGCTGTTTTTT. Translating it yields CASSQKRSSGGAYGGELFF.

The J gene is TRBJ1-1, the V gene TRBV14, with 11 nucleotides matching TRBD1. The CDR3 is made up of 16 amino acids. CDR1 and CDR2 from the germline V gene are SGHDN and FVKESK. V trimming: 4 bases; J trimming: 3 bases; junction bases outside the gene matches: 7. CDR3 nucleotide sequence: TGTGCCAGCAGCCTGCTGGGACAGGGGGTCGACACTGAAGCTTTCTTT. Its translation is CASSLLGQGVDTEAFF.

The chain joins TRBV7-3 to TRBJ2-3; 7 nucleotides line up with TRBD2. CDR3 size: 14 residues. The trim removed 5 bases at V and 7 bases at J, leaving 9 bases unmatched. Germline assignment: CDR1 SGHTA and CDR2 FQGTGA. The CDR3 sequence: CASSTLREGNTQYF. CDR3 DNA sequence: TGTGCCAGCAGCACCCTCAGGGAGGGAAATACGCAGTATTTT.

This chain uses TRBV12-3 or TRBV12-4 with TRBJ2-5; D call uncertain. Trimming took 2 bases from V and 0 from J, leaving 1 base between them. This CDR3 is 12 amino acids long. CDR3 sequence (DNA): TGTGCCAGCAGTTTATACCAAGAGACCCAGTACTTC. Encoded protein: CASSLYQETQYF.

This sequence joins TRBV14 and TRBJ2-6, with D perhaps TRBD1 (5 bases). V was cut by 3 bases and J by 1 base, with 7 bases left in between. The CDR3 length is 15 residues. The germline V gene encodes CDR1 SGHDN and CDR2 FVKESK. This chain's CDR3 is CASSHSGSGANVLTF. The CDR3 nucleotides are TGTGCCAGCAGCCATTCAGGGTCTGGGGCCAACGTCCTGACTTTC.

This clone came up a few times. The chain has TRBV27 and TRBJ2-7; 9 bases fit TRBD1. Unmatched junction bases numbered 5, after V lost 4 bases and J lost 4 bases. This CDR3 has 14 residues. Germline lookup yields CDR1 MNHEY and CDR2 SMNVEV (reference sequence). The CDR3 nucleotides are TGTGCCAGCAGTTCCGGGACAGGGATATACGAGCAGTACTTC. This codes for CASSSGTGIYEQYF.

V gene TRBV19 combines with J gene TRBJ2-1; TRBD1 or TRBD2 may be the D gene (5 bases each). Trimming shortened V by 5 bases and J by 0 bases, and 23 bases separated the two germline ends. Per germline, CDR1 LNHDA and CDR2 SQIVND (reference sequence). This CDR3 comprises 19 residues. The chain's CDR3 is CASSLGDLQPRSSYNEQFF. The CDR3 DNA reads TGTGCCAGTAGTTTAGGGGACCTCCAACCTCGGAGCTCCTACAATGAGCAGTTCTTC.

The CDR3 nucleotides read TGTGCCAGTACCCTATCGGGGACAGGGGGCCGGGACGAGCAGTACTTC. This encodes CASTLSGTGGRDEQYF. The V and J genes are TRBV19 and TRBJ2-7, with 12 bases fitting TRBD1. Trimming cost V 7 bases and J 5 bases; bases outside gene matches: 12. CDR1 and CDR2 (germline): LNHDA, SQIVND (reference sequence). This CDR3 region has 16 residues.

The CDR3 loop is CATIGQSTFSYNEQFF. Here the CDR3 DNA reads TGTGCCACTATAGGACAGTCCACTTTCTCCTACAATGAGCAGTTCTTC. J is TRBJ2-1 and V is TRBV28; D possibly corresponds to TRBD1 (6 bases). V was cut by 10 bases and J by 0 bases, with 19 bases left in between. The germline V gene has CDR1 MDHEN and CDR2 SYDVKM. The CDR3 extends over 16 amino acids.

The chain couples TRBV6-4 to TRBJ1-2; maybe TRBD1 (6 bases). This CDR3 has 13 residues. With 6 bases removed from V and 6 bases from J, the gap between germline ends came to 14 bases. Germline V gene sequence: CDR1 MRHNA, CDR2 SNTAGT. The CDR3 DNA reads TGTGCCAGCAGCCAACAGGGTATTAATGGCTACACCTTC. This encodes CASSQQGINGYTF.

This clone was detected only once. The rearrangement uses TRBV4-1 and TRBJ2-6, with TRBD2 matching over 7 bases. With V trimmed by 0 bases and J by 0 bases, 8 bases remained unmatched. There are 19 residues in the CDR3. Germline CDR1 MGHRA, CDR2 YSYEKL. CDR3 amino acids: CASSQDPLAVSSGANVLTF. CDR3 sequence (DNA): TGCGCCAGCAGCCAAGATCCCCTAGCGGTTAGCTCTGGGGCCAACGTCCTGACTTTC.

The V and J genes are TRBV4-1 and TRBJ2-3, with TRBD2 identical over 13 bases. CDR1 is MGHRA and CDR2 is YSYEKL in the germline V gene. This CDR3 contains 19 residues. The V gene end was trimmed by 1 base and the J gene end by 7 bases; junction bases not matched to a gene: 14. This chain's CDR3 is CASSQVGLRTSGGAYTQYF. The CDR3 nucleotides are TGCGCCAGCAGCCAAGTAGGGCTACGCACTAGCGGGGGGGCCTATACGCAGTATTTT.

The J gene is TRBJ2-7, the V gene TRBV6-5; 7 nucleotides agree with TRBD2. Trimming removed 7 bases from V and 3 bases from J; junction bases left unmatched: 6. The CDR3 consists of 13 residues. Germline V gives CDR1 MNHEY, CDR2 SVGAGI. The DNA of the CDR3 is TGTGCCAGCACCGGGGGGAGCGACTACGAGCAGTACTTC. Protein sequence: CASTGGSDYEQYF.

In this sample, this clone turned up once. The chain has TRBV15 and TRBJ2-1; perhaps D is TRBD1 or TRBD2 (5 bases each). The CDR3 is 18 amino acids. Trimming removed 0 bases at V and 0 bases at J, with 15 bases between. Germline-derived CDR1 and CDR2 are LNHNV and YYDKDF (reference sequence). The CDR3 region has the DNA TGTGCCACCAGCAGAGATAGGGGCGGGTTGGGCTCCTACAATGAGCAGTTCTTC. Protein sequence: CATSRDRGGLGSYNEQFF.

This clone was observed a single time. This chain uses TRBV28 with TRBJ2-7, with 9 bases aligning to TRBD1. The CDR3 has 15 residues. V was pared by 6 bases and J by 4 bases, with 10 bases of the junction left unmatched. Germline-derived CDR1 and CDR2 are MDHEN and SYDVKM. CDR3 nucleotides: TGTGCCAGCAGCCTAACGACAGGGGGAGGATACGAGCAGTACTTC. Protein sequence: CASSLTTGGGYEQYF.

The chain employs TRBV18 and TRBJ2-1; the match to TRBD2 covers 7 bases. The CDR3 totals 17 residues. Germline-derived CDR1 and CDR2 are KGHSH and LQKENI. The V segment lost 2 bases and the J segment 0 bases; nucleotides outside the gene matches: 7. In DNA, the CDR3 is TGTGCCAGCTCACCAACGGGGGGAATAAGCTCCTACAATGAGCAGTTCTTC. Translated: CASSPTGGISSYNEQFF.

This sequence joins TRBV3-1 (or the pseudogene TRBV3-2) and TRBJ2-7, with 8 bases lining up with TRBD1. Per germline, CDR1 LGHDT and CDR2 YNNKEL (reference sequence). The V gene end was trimmed by 4 bases and the J gene end by 3 bases; junction bases not matched to a gene: 11. There are 16 residues in the CDR3. The CDR3 loop reads CASSPVTGAGFYEQYF. CDR3 bases: TGTGCCAGCAGCCCAGTGACAGGGGCGGGATTCTACGAGCAGTACTTC.

The V gene is TRBV27, the J gene TRBJ2-3; unclear D gene. CDR1 MNHEY and CDR2 SMNVEV come from the germline V gene (reference sequence). With 4 bases removed from V and 2 bases from J, the gap between germline ends came to 7 bases. This CDR3 is built from 13 residues. The DNA of the CDR3 is TGTGCCAGCAGTTCCCTTCTCACAGATACGCAGTATTTT. This gives the protein CASSSLLTDTQYF.

The chain links TRBV6-5 to TRBJ2-1, with TRBD1 identical over 8 bases. This CDR3 has 12 amino acids. With V trimmed by 7 bases and J by 7 bases, 3 bases remained unmatched. Germline V gives CDR1 MNHEY, CDR2 SVGAGI. CDR3 residues: CASKGQVNEQFF. The CDR3 DNA is TGTGCCAGCAAGGGACAGGTTAATGAGCAGTTCTTC.

The sample holds one count of this clone. This chain uses TRBV9 with TRBJ2-7, with 9 bases identical to TRBD1. The trim removed 5 bases at V and 0 bases at J, leaving 15 bases unmatched. CDR3 length: 18 residues. Germline values: CDR1 SGDLS, CDR2 YYNGEE. This CDR3 is CASRTSKDRGDTSYEQYF. Here the CDR3 DNA reads TGTGCCAGCAGAACCAGCAAAGACAGGGGGGATACCTCCTACGAGCAGTACTTC.

The V and J genes are TRBV18 and TRBJ2-6; TRBD1 or TRBD2 may be the D gene (5 bases each). This CDR3 region has 16 residues. Trimming stripped 6 bases from V and 4 bases from J, with 16 bases between. Germline lookup yields CDR1 KGHSH and CDR2 LQKENI. As DNA, the CDR3 is TGTGCCAGCTCGCAGGGACGGGCGGAGGGGGCCAACGTCCTGACTTTC. This encodes CASSQGRAEGANVLTF.